This T cell receptor (beta chain) was observed in a study of human T cells and chemical hapten exposure (dated by TCRdb to the early 2020s). With regard to the full study: Libraries were pooled for sequencing, and per-sample TCR yields varied mainly because of small differences in library volumes within the pool. In alopecia patients, the study followed how the peripheral blood TCR repertoire changed in vivo over primary and secondary sensitization to diphenylcyclopropenone (DPC), a hapten.

Total RNA was extracted from unfractionated whole blood that had been collected in Tempus Blood RNA tubes. Five or six healthy volunteers were used as TCR sequencing controls and were bled at day 0, 2 weeks and 6 weeks. Library preparation attached unique molecular identifiers to individual cDNA molecules for quantitative, reproducible TCR counting. Both TCR alpha and TCR beta chains were sequenced from each blood RNA sample. As for the original processing: The median number of TCRs per sample was some 100,000, ranging from roughly 20,000 to 700,000. V, J and CDR3 annotation of the TCR reads was performed with the Decombinator software suite. Every sample was subsampled to the same number of TCRs (28,000) for the PS versus PT1 abundance plots. TCRs were defined as expanded if absent before sensitization and observed at least eight times at the 2-week time point. Using fastp at Q25 and MiXCR, TCRdb reprocessed the public reads and kept productive beta chains. Each record represents a unique CDR3 protein, reported with the most common genes and DNA among its rows. TCRdb, not the original authors, processed these V and J calls. The sample table contains more than 100,000 distinct CDR3 sequences; only one count was recorded for more than 8.5% of them. The top ten hold around 1.5% of the sample.

As to this clonotype: Its antigen has not been determined. Base qualities are not recorded, but no much larger clone differs from it by a single base.

What the work shows at the level of the full study, not this receptor alone: No change with DPC sensitization was found in the number of TCRs above 1 in 1000 frequency, and no evidence of global repertoire structure alterations was found. After repeated subsampling, changes were observed in the strength of the expansion versus patch-test correlation and in the threshold at which the correlation became significant.

The junction shows trimming of 6 bases on V and 6 bases on J, plus 18 bases between the germline ends. CDR3 length: 14 amino acids, cysteine to phenylalanine. The DNA shown is the 42-base CDR3, in frame from base 1. The sequence was collected from a human donor in good health. Some clones in this sample may be carry-over from other donors' samples. Donor details come from another sample of the same person, matched by shared clones. The chain is assembled from TRBV12-3 or TRBV12-4 and TRBJ2-7; the D gene is perhaps TRBD2, from 6 matching bases. Sequencing was performed on whole blood. The DNA sequence follows: TGTGCCAGCAGCCGTCAGGTGGAGGGCGGCGAGCAGTACTTC. It specifies CASSRQVEGGEQYF.